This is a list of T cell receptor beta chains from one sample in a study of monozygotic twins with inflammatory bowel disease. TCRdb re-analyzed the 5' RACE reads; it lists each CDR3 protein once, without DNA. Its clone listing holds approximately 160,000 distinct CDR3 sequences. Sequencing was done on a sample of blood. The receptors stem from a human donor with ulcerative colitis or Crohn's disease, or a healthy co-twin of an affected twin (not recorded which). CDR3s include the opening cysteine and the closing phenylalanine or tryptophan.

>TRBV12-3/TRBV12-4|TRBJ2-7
CASRTVGGVEQYF
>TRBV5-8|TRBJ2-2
CASSARQGPGELFF
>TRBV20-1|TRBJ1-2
CSARLAGGGYTF
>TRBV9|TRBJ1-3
CASSLGYPSGNTIYF
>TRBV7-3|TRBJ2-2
CASSLEWGGELFF
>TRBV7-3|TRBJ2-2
CASSPLAELSTGELFF
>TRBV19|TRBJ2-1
CASSSRDGIYNEQFF
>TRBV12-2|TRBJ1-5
CASRPDRHNQPQHF
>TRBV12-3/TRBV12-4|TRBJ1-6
CASRQQGDRGSPLHF
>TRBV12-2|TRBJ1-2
CASRRSGTGGSTNYGYTF
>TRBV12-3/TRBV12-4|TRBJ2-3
CASSLEGRGTDTQYF
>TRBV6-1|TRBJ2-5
CASSLTSGSYQETQYF
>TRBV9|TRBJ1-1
CASSFRSVNTEAFF
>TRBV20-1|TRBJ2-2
CSASGPGELFF
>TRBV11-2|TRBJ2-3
CASSLVGAGRDTQYF
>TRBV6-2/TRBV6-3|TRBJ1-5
CASSYPGGSQPQHF
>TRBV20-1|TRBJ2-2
CSALGAYGELFF
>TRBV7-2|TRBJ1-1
CASSLERWGTNTEAFF
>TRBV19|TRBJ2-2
CASMMGRAYTGELFF
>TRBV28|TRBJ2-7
CASSLIHQGADEQYF
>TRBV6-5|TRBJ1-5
CASSSLIGGRGSQPQHF
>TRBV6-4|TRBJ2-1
CASSGRLAGLDEQFF
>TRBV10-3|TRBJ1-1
CAISDGMNTEAFF
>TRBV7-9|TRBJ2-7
CASSLTAGPTPSYEQYF
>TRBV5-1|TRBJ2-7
CASSSIALAAGEQYF
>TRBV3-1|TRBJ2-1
CASSQVRRGGLFF
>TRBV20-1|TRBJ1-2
CSARGPNGYTF
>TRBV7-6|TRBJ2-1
CASNPTGGGSDEQFF
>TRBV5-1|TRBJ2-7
CASSVDRFYEQYF
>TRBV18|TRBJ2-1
CASSGGLGISNEQFF
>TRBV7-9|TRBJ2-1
CASSFNDKGQGLF
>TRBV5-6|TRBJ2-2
CASSLAVQGVNTGELFF
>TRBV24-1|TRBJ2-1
CATSDVGLAGATSYNEQFF
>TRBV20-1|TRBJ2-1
CSARGLAGGDEQFF
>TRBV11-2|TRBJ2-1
CASSLPLGRVAGGYNEQFF
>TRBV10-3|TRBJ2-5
CAINGQGQETQYF
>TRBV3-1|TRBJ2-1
CASSQDRVSNEQFF
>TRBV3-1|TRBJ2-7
CASSQEGTSNDEQYF
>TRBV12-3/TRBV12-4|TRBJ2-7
CASSSPGTGIEQYF
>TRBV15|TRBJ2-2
CATRPPGGDRPGELFF
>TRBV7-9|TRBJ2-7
CASSLEVSSYEQYF
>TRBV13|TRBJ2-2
CASAAGRYTGELFF
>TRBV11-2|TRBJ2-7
CASTGGLHSYEQYF
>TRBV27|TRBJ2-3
CASSGSGIITDTQYF
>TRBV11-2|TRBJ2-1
CASRHGGVLSYNEQFF
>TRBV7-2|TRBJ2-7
CASSLALNRQSYEQYF
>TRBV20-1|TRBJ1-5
CSASIRGRNQPQHF
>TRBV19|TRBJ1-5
CASSIDPGTFSNQPQNF
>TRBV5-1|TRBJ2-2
CASSLAVVGELFF
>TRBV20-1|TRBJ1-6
CSAPTQVYNSPLHF
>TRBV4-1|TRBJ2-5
CASSQDRSKETQYF
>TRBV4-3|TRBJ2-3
CASSQDPTSGSGTDTQYF
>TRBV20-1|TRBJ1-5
CSARDLGYSNQPQHF
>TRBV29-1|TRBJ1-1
CSVRDRTNTEAFF
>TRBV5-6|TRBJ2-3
CASSSSGVRPPLLDYATDTQYF
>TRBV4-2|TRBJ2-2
CASSPGITTNTGELFF
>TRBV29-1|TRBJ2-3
CSAQPRLTDTQYF
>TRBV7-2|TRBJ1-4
CASSFGTGNEKLFF
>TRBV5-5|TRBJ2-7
CASSSPGIYEQYF
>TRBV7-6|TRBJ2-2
CASSSRQGIYTGELFF